Included here is one T cell receptor beta chain sequence, with context. The antigen remains unidentified. The entry originates in a study of shared clonotypes between healthy human individuals. Study overall: Each donor's CD8 memory used one plate, CD8 naive two, each CD4 subset three. Study conclusions and caveats: Larger estimated richness was generally seen in naive subsets than in memory subsets. When compared with the clonotypes that were shared by all four sorted-subset donors, the non-shared clonotypes turned out to have lower generation probabilities.

The CDR3 is made up of 18 amino acids. With 1 base clipped from V and 4 bases from J, the junction kept 10 bases outside the gene matches. Germline CDR1 reads SGHRS; CDR2 reads YFSETQ. Only in-frame clones appear in the TCRdb table, and some are missing; sequencing was by immunoSEQ multiplex PCR. Of about 2.3 million clones in the sample, more than 85% were seen once. Researchers partitioned CD4+ cells into CD45RA+ naive and CD45RA-negative memory subsets. The receptor comes from a young man in good health. Some clones in this sample may be carry-over from other donors' samples. This sequence joins TRBV5-1 and TRBJ2-3, with TRBD2 matching 12 bases. The sample was naive CD4+ T cells from PBMCs. Subset in this sample: CD45RA+ positively selected. The CDR3 region is CASSLSTSGSLAADTQYF. In nucleotides, the CDR3 is TGCGCCAGCAGCTTGTCGACTAGCGGGAGTTTAGCAGCAGATACGCAGTATTTT.